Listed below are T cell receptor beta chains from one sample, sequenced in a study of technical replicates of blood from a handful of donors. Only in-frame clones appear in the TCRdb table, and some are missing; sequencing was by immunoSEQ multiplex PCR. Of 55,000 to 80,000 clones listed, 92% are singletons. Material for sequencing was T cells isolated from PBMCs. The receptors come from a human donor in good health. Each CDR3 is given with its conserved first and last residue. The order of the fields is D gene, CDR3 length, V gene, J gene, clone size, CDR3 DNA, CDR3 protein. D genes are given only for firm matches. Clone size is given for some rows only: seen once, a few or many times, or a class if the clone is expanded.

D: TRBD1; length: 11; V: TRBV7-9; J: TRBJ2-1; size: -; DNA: TGTGCCAGCAACAGGGGAAATGAGCAGTTCTTC; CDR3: CASNRGNEQFF
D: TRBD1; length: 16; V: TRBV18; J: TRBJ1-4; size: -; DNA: TGTGCCAGCTCACCACCCACAGGGGGGGGCCATGAAAAACTGTTTTTT; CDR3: CASSPPTGGGHEKLFF
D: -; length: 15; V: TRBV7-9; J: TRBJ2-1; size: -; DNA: TGTGCCAGCAGCTTAGGTCTAGCGTTATTGTATGAGCAGTTCTTC; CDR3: CASSLGLALLYEQFF
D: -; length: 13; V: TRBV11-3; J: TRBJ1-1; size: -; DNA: TGTGCCAGTAGCAAGGGGGTGAACACTGAAGCTTTCTTT; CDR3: CASSKGVNTEAFF
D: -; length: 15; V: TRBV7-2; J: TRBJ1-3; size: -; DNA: TGTGCCAGCAGCTTTAACAGAATCTCTGGAAACACCATATATTTT; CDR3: CASSFNRISGNTIYF
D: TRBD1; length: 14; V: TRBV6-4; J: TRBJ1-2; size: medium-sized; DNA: TGTGCCAGCAGTGACGGCCAGGGGGCGAGTGGCTACACCTTC; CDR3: CASSDGQGASGYTF
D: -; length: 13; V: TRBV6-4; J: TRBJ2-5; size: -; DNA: TGTGCCAGCAGCATCGACAGCCAAGAGACCCAGTACTTC; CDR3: CASSIDSQETQYF
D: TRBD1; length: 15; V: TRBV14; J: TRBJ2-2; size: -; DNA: TGTGCCAGCAGCTTACAGGGGGCGGCGACCGGGGAGCTGTTTTTT; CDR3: CASSLQGAATGELFF
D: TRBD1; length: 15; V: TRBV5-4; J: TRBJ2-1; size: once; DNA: TGTGCCAGCAGCGTAACAGGGGTTTCCCACAATGAGCAGTTCTTC; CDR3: CASSVTGVSHNEQFF
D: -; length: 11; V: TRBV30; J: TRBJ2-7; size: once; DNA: TGTGCCTGGAGGCGGGGAAACTCGCAGTACTTC; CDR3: CAWRRGNSQYF
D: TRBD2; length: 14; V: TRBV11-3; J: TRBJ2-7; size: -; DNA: TGTGCCAGCAGCCACGGACGGGGGGGCGGCGAGCAGTACTTC; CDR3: CASSHGRGGGEQYF
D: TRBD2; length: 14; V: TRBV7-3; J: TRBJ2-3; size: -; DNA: TGTGCCAGCAGCTGGGGCGGGAGCCCAGATACGCAGTATTTT; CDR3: CASSWGGSPDTQYF
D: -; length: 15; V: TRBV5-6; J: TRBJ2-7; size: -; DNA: TGTGCCAGCAGCTCGACTAACGAGGTCCCCTACGAGCAGTACTTC; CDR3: CASSSTNEVPYEQYF
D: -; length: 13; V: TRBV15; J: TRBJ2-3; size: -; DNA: TGTGCCACCAGCAGAGGGGCCACAGATACGCAGTATTTT; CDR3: CATSRGATDTQYF
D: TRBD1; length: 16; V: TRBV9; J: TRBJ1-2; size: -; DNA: TGTGCCAGCAGCGTAGACGGGACAGGGAAGGGGTATGGCTACACCTTC; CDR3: CASSVDGTGKGYGYTF
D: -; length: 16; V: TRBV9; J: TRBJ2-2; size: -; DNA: TGTGCCAGCAGCGCCAGCGGCAACAGGAACACCGGGGAGCTGTTTTTT; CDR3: CASSASGNRNTGELFF
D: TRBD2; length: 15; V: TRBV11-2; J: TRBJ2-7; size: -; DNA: TGTGCCAGCAGCTCTCTAGCGGGAGCCGTCTACGAGCAGTACTTC; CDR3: CASSSLAGAVYEQYF
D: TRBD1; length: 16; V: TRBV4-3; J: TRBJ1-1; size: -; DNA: TGCGCCAGCAGCCAAGATCCACAGGGGGCACGAACTGAAGCTTTCTTT; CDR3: CASSQDPQGARTEAFF
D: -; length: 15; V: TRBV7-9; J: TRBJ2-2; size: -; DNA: TGTGCCAGCTACCATATTCCGGTCCTAACCGGGGAGCTGTTTTTT; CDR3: CASYHIPVLTGELFF
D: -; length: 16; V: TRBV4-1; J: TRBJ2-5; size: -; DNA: TGCGCCAGCAGCCAAGTCGGGAATAGCGGTGCTAGGACCCAGTACTTC; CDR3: CASSQVGNSGARTQYF
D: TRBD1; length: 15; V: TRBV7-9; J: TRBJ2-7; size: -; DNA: TGTGCCAGCAGCTTTCCGGGACAGCCCTCCTACGAGCAGTACTTC; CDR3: CASSFPGQPSYEQYF
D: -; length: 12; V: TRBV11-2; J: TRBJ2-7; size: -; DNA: TGTGCCAGCAGCTATCAGGGTTTCGAGCAGTACTTC; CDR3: CASSYQGFEQYF
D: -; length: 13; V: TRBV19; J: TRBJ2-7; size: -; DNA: TGTGCCAGTAGTGAGCCCCTTGCCTACGAGCAGTACTTC; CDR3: CASSEPLAYEQYF
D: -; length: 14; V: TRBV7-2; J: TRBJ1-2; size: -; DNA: TGTGCCAGCAGCTTAGCCAGTTCTAACTATGGCTACACCTTC; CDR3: CASSLASSNYGYTF
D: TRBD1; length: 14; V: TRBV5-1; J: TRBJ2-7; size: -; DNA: TGCGCCAGCAGCTTGGTACAGGGGGGATACGAGCAGTACTTC; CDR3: CASSLVQGGYEQYF
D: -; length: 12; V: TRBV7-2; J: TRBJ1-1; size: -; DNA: TGTGCCAGCAGAGGGGTGAACACTGAAGCTTTCTTT; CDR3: CASRGVNTEAFF
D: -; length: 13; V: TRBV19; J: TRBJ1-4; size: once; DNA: TGTGCCAGTAGTATGCGGGGTAATGAAAAACTGTTTTTT; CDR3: CASSMRGNEKLFF
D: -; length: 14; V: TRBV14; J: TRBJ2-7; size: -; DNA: TGTGCCAGCAGCCAAGGCAGGTTGGGTTACGAGCAGTACTTC; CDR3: CASSQGRLGYEQYF
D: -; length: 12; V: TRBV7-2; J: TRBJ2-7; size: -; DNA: TGTGCCAGCAGCTTAGACACCTACGAGCAGTACTTC; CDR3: CASSLDTYEQYF
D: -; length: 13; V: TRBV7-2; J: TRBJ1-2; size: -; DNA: TGTGCCAGCAGCTTCGGTGGTTTCTATGGCTACACCTTC; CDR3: CASSFGGFYGYTF
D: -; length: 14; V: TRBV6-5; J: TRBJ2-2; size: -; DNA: -; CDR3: CASSSSTGTGELFF
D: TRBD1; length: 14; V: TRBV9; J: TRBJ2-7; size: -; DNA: TGTGCCAGCAGCCCGCGGGACAGGACCTACGAGCAGTACTTC; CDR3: CASSPRDRTYEQYF
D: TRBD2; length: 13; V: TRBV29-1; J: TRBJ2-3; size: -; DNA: TGCAGCGCAATTAGCGGGAGTACAGATACGCAGTATTTT; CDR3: CSAISGSTDTQYF
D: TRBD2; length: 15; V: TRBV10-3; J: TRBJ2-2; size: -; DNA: TGTGCCATCAGTGAAGGTAGCGGGAGGAACCGGGAGCTGTTTTTT; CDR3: CAISEGSGRNRELFF
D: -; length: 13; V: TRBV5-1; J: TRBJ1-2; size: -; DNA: TGCGCCAGCAGCTTGACAGAGTTCTATGGCTACACCTTC; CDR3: CASSLTEFYGYTF
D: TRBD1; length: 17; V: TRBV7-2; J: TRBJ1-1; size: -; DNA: TGTGCCAGCAGAGATTTTGGGACAGCTACAATGAACACTGAAGCTTTCTTT; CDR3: CASRDFGTATMNTEAFF
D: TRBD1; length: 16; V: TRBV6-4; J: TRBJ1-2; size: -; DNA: TGTGCCAGCAGTGACGGACAGGGACCTCTGACGCGGGGCTACACCTTC; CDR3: CASSDGQGPLTRGYTF
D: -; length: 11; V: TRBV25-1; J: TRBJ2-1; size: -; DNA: TGTGCCAGCAGTGAATCCGATGAGCAGTTCTTC; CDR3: CASSESDEQFF
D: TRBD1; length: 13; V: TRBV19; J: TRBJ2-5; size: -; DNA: TGTGCCAGTAGTGTGGGACAGCCAGAGACCCAGTACTTC; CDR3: CASSVGQPETQYF
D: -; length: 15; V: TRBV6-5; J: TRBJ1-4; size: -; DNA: TGTGCCAGCAGATCCCCATCGGACACTTGGGAAAAACTGTTTTTT; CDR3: CASRSPSDTWEKLFF